One and the same sample provided the 30 T cell receptor beta chains below, sequenced in a study of cytotoxic CD8 clonotypes in ibrutinib-treated CLL. This table comes from immunoSEQ multiplex PCR, and its TCRdb copy is limited to in-frame clones, with some not included. The sample yields fewer than 150,000 clones, less than 90% seen once. The sample here was PBMCs, taken after 24 months of ibrutinib treatment. These TCRs come from a human donor with chronic lymphocytic leukemia.

The chain has TRBV30 and TRBJ1-6, with D unresolved. The CDR3 totals 14 residues. V was shortened by 3 bases and J by 2 bases, with 8 bases between the two germline ends. CDR1 is GTSNPN and CDR2 is SVGIG in the germline V gene (reference sequence). CDR3 nucleotides: TGTGCCTGGAGAGAGGGCACCTATAATTCACCCCTCCACTTT. Translation: CAWREGTYNSPLHF.

The count of this clone is one. The CDR3 reads CASSVELNTEAFF. The CDR3 bases are TGTGCCAGCAGTGTGGAGCTGAACACTGAAGCTTTCTTT. The J gene is TRBJ1-1, the V gene TRBV6-1; no definite D call. V was shortened by 4 bases and J by 0 bases, with 6 bases between the two germline ends. This CDR3 is built from 13 residues. Germline values: CDR1 MNHNS, CDR2 SASEGT.

J is TRBJ1-2 and V is TRBV7-2; TRBD1 aligns across 7 bases. The CDR3 has 15 amino acids. The germline V gene has CDR1 SGHTA and CDR2 FQGNSA. The junction had 4 bases not matched to a gene; V was cut back by 0 bases and J by 3 bases. The CDR3 DNA reads as TGTGCCAGCAGCTTAGCGCCCACAGGGGACTATGGCTACACCTTC. Amino acid sequence: CASSLAPTGDYGYTF.

The gene calls are TRBV16 and TRBJ2-7, with TRBD1 as a possible D gene (7 bases). The V gene's germline CDR1 is KGHSY and CDR2 FQNENV. The CDR3 runs to 16 residues. The V gene lost 2 bases and the J gene lost 4 bases, with 18 bases spanning the gap. This chain's CDR3 is CASSQGSGGGTYEQYF. DNA of the CDR3: TGTGCCAGCAGCCAAGGCTCAGGAGGGGGCACGTACGAGCAGTACTTC.

V gene TRBV27 combines with J gene TRBJ2-5; D assignment may be TRBD1 or TRBD2 (5 bases each). Trimming pared 3 bases from V and 7 bases from J, leaving 9 bases between. The CDR3 is made up of 12 amino acids. Germline loops: CDR1 MNHEY, CDR2 SMNVEV (reference sequence). CDR3 DNA sequence: TGTGCCAGCAGTTTGAGGGGCGTGACCCAGTACTTC. Protein sequence: CASSLRGVTQYF.

V is TRBV10-1 and J is TRBJ1-1; D remains unclear. Deletions cut 4 bases from V and 4 bases from J, with 10 bases between. The CDR3 extends over 13 amino acids. CDR1 WNHNN and CDR2 SYGVQD come from the germline V gene (reference sequence). CDR3 DNA sequence: TGCGCCAGCAGTGGCACCATCGGCACTGAAGCTTTCTTT. Translated, it gives CASSGTIGTEAFF.

The rearrangement links TRBV4-3 to TRBJ1-6; D is ambiguous. Germline-derived CDR1 and CDR2 are LGHNA and YSLEER. CDR3 length: 15 residues. V lost 0 bases and J 4 bases, leaving 7 bases between the germline ends. The CDR3 bases are TGCGCCAGCAGCCAAGATCAGATTTATAATTCACCCCTCCACTTT. Protein product: CASSQDQIYNSPLHF.

V gene TRBV27 combines with J gene TRBJ1-2; D is unclear. Germline CDR1 and CDR2: MNHEY and SMNVEV (reference sequence). This CDR3 contains 16 residues. The germline V and J ends were trimmed by 7 bases and 6 bases, with 24 bases remaining between them. In nucleotides, the CDR3 is TGTGCCAGCAAACTCCTCCACACGGCTTTGGGCAATGGCTACACCTTC. Its translation: CASKLLHTALGNGYTF.

V is TRBV11-2 and J is TRBJ1-5; possible D gene TRBD1, 6 bases. Germline V gene lookup returns CDR1 SGHAT and CDR2 FQNNGV. Trimming took off 3 bases at V and 0 bases at J, with 9 bases between the two ends. The CDR3 consists of 15 residues. CDR3 in DNA: TGTGCCAGCAGCTTCAGGGGATATAGCAATCAGCCCCAGCATTTT. Translation gives CASSFRGYSNQPQHF.

The chain joins TRBV7-9 to TRBJ1-1; no firm D call. The CDR3 is made up of 14 amino acids. Germline V lookup: CDR1 SEHNR, CDR2 FQNEAQ (reference sequence). V dropped 3 bases and J dropped 0 bases, with 8 bases sitting between them. The CDR3 bases are TGTGCCAGCAGCTTCGGTCTCATGAACACTGAAGCTTTCTTT. It specifies CASSFGLMNTEAFF. Based on the CDR3 plus reference TRBV7-9 and TRBJ1-1, the full variable domain is DTGVSQNPRHKITKRGQNVTFRCDPISEHNRLYWYRQTLGQGPEFLTYFQNEAQLEKSRLLSDRFSAERPKGSFSTLEIQRTEQGDSAMYLCASSFGLMNTEAFFGQGTRLTVV.

This clone came up a few times. This chain uses TRBV7-2 with TRBJ2-2, with 7 positions matching TRBD1. V lost 4 bases, J lost 6 bases, and 5 bases stayed unmatched. The germline V gene has CDR1 SGHTA and CDR2 FQGNSA. CDR3 length equals 14 residues. CDR3 in amino acids: CASSSQQGPGELFF. The CDR3 DNA reads as TGTGCCAGCAGCTCTCAACAGGGGCCCGGGGAGCTGTTTTTT.

This rearrangement joins TRBV7-9 to TRBJ1-1; the D is unclear. The CDR3 extends over 17 amino acids. The V gene lost 2 bases and the J gene lost 5 bases, with 21 bases spanning the gap. Germline CDR1 is SEHNR and CDR2 is FQNEAQ (reference sequence). CDR3 amino acids: CASSLIEGLGVGTEAFF. The CDR3 DNA follows: TGTGCCAGCAGCTTAATAGAGGGTTTGGGCGTAGGAACTGAAGCTTTCTTT.

This clone showed up just once. CDR3 sequence (DNA): TGTGCCATCAGCAAAACTAGCGGGGGGGCCCCTGGCACAGATACGCAGTATTTT. Residues: CAISKTSGGAPGTDTQYF. The chain carries TRBV10-3 and TRBJ2-3, with 13 bases identical to TRBD2. Unmatched junction bases numbered 10, after V lost 6 bases and J lost 1 base. The CDR3 is made up of 18 amino acids. Per germline, CDR1 ENHRY and CDR2 SYGVKD.

This clone was seen only a few times. The V and J genes are TRBV27 and TRBJ1-5, with 7 bases identical to TRBD1. This CDR3 region has 15 residues. Germline values: CDR1 MNHEY, CDR2 SMNVEV (reference sequence). Trimming at V came to 4 bases and at J to 3 bases, leaving 6 bases not matched to a gene. This chain's CDR3 is CASSSRQGYNQPQHF. The DNA of the CDR3 is TGTGCCAGCAGTTCAAGACAGGGTTACAATCAGCCCCAGCATTTT.

The chain links TRBV6-4 to TRBJ2-3; the D is unclear. Germline V gene lookup returns CDR1 MRHNA and CDR2 SNTAGT. The CDR3 sequence is 14 residues long. Trimming took off 3 bases at V and 0 bases at J, with 7 bases between the two ends. CDR3 region: CASSETPSTDTQYF. The CDR3 region has the DNA TGTGCCAGCAGTGAGACCCCTAGCACAGATACGCAGTATTTT.

Turning to this clone: The same CDR3 is also encoded by other DNA sequences in this sample. This chain uses TRBV2 with TRBJ2-5; D may be TRBD1 (5 bases). Germline CDR1 SNHLY, CDR2 FYNNEI. The CDR3 runs to 15 residues. Trimming removed 4 bases at V and 5 bases at J, with 17 bases between. CDR3 DNA sequence: TGTGCCAGCAGTGTTATCGGACAAGGCAGGGAGACCCAGTACTTC. Translated: CASSVIGQGRETQYF.

The chain recombines TRBV7-2 with TRBJ2-7, with TRBD2 identical over 10 bases. CDR1 and CDR2 (germline): SGHTA, FQGNSA. The length of the CDR3 is 18 residues. V shed 2 bases, J shed 0 bases, and the junction held 10 bases outside the gene matches. CDR3 in amino acids: CASSLRPLAGALSYEQYF. As DNA, the CDR3 is TGTGCCAGCAGCTTAAGGCCGCTAGCGGGGGCCCTCTCCTACGAGCAGTACTTC.

This clone came up a few times. The chain couples TRBV7-2 to TRBJ1-2; D is unresolved. V was shortened by 1 base and J by 5 bases, with 14 bases between the two germline ends. The CDR3 consists of 15 residues. The germline CDR1 and CDR2 sequences are SGHTA and FQGNSA. The CDR3 DNA is TGTGCCAGCAGCTTAGGCAGGCGCGAGGTTTATGGCTACACCTTC. It translates to CASSLGRREVYGYTF.

This clone was counted only a few times. V gene TRBV7-8 combines with J gene TRBJ1-1, with D possibly being TRBD1 (6 bases). Germline V CDR1 and CDR2: SGHVS, FQNEAQ. CDR3 length: 15 amino acids. Trimming removed 5 bases at V and 4 bases at J, with 17 bases between. The CDR3 here is CASSPTGYRGTEAFF. In DNA, the CDR3 is TGTGCCAGCAGCCCAACAGGGTATCGGGGCACTGAAGCTTTCTTT.

This clone was picked up one time. The rearrangement joins TRBV6-4 to TRBJ2-5; TRBD2 agrees at 12 bases. The germline V gene has CDR1 MRHNA and CDR2 SNTAGT. CDR3 length: 16 amino acids. After removal of 6 bases from V and 5 bases from J, the junction contained 10 bases not matched to a gene. CDR3 residues: CASSYGLAGGPETQYF. The DNA of the CDR3 is TGTGCCAGCAGCTACGGCCTAGCGGGGGGGCCGGAGACCCAGTACTTC.

The CDR3 nucleotides read TGTGCCAGCAGCCTAAGGACTAGAGGGACCCGGGAGCAGTACTTC. This sequence encodes CASSLRTRGTREQYF. The J gene is TRBJ2-7, the V gene TRBV11-2; 7 nucleotides match TRBD2. The J segment lost 7 bases and the V segment lost 5 bases, leaving 14 bases of the junction unmatched. The CDR3 spans 15 residues. Per the germline V gene, CDR1 is SGHAT and CDR2 is FQNNGV.

The DNA for the CDR3 is TGTGCCTGGACCGACGGGGATGGCTACACCTTC. Encoded protein: CAWTDGDGYTF. This chain uses TRBV30 with TRBJ1-2; D gene unclear. This CDR3 is built from 11 residues. Germline-derived CDR1 and CDR2 are GTSNPN and SVGIG (reference sequence). Deletions cut 4 bases from V and 6 bases from J, with 9 bases between.

The V call is TRBV4-3, the J call TRBJ2-7; D possibly corresponds to TRBD2 (5 bases). Germline V CDR1 and CDR2: LGHNA, YSLEER. The CDR3 totals 14 residues. The ends were cut back, 2 bases at V and 6 bases at J, with 14 bases in the middle. The CDR3 sequence: CASSQSILGSEQYF. Here the CDR3 DNA reads TGCGCCAGCAGCCAATCCATACTAGGAAGCGAGCAGTACTTC.

Comments on this clone: Given the absence of the conserved phenylalanine or tryptophan at the CDR3 end, a read error is likely. Because the CDR3's place on the DNA is in doubt, the DNA is left out and the CDR3 is given as listed by TCRdb. CDR3 sequence reads: CASSEKGRLVGVI. This chain uses TRBV6-1 with TRBJ1-1. Germline CDR1 and CDR2: MNHNS and SASEGT. The CDR3 contains 13 residues when both ends are counted.

The chain couples TRBV25-1 to TRBJ2-2; possible D gene TRBD1, 6 bases. Germline CDR1 MGHDK, CDR2 SYGVNS. This CDR3 is 14 amino acids long. V shed 6 bases and J shed 5 bases, with 13 bases lying between them. CDR3 sequence (DNA): TGTGCCAGCAGGGGTTTAACAGGGACCGGGGAGCTGTTTTTT. Translated: CASRGLTGTGELFF.

This clone appeared once. The rearrangement joins TRBV7-2 to TRBJ2-2; D remains unclear. Looked up from germline, CDR1 is SGHTA and CDR2 is FQGNSA. V was clipped by 8 bases and J by 2 bases, with 9 bases between them. There are 13 residues in the CDR3. The CDR3 sequence is CASGSSNTGELFF. For the CDR3, the DNA is TGTGCCAGCGGTAGCTCCAACACCGGGGAGCTGTTTTTT.

The V and J genes are TRBV6-1 and TRBJ1-6; D gene ambiguous. Germline CDR1 is MNHNS and CDR2 is SASEGT. The length of the CDR3 is 14 residues. V was cut by 3 bases and J by 7 bases, with 10 bases left in between. DNA of the CDR3: TGTGCCAGCAGTGATCGGTTTGGGAATTCACCCCTCCACTTT. This codes for CASSDRFGNSPLHF.

This clone was seen more than once but under ten times. The chain links TRBV6-4 to TRBJ2-2; TRBD1 is a possible D gene (5 bases). Per germline, CDR1 MRHNA and CDR2 SNTAGT. The V end lost 5 bases, the J end lost 4 bases, and 5 bases lay between the germline ends. This CDR3 region has 12 residues. The CDR3, as DNA: TGTGCCAGCAGTAGGGGCACCGGGGAGCTGTTTTTT. This codes for CASSRGTGELFF.

CDR3 sequence reads: CASMGHSSAGANVLTF. The DNA for the CDR3 is TGTGCCAGCATGGGACATTCGTCTGCTGGGGCCAACGTCCTGACTTTC. This chain connects TRBV2 to TRBJ2-6; D is possibly TRBD1 (6 bases). This CDR3 is 16 amino acids long. The germline CDR1 and CDR2 sequences are SNHLY and FYNNEI. The V end was cut by 7 bases, the J end by 2 bases, with 15 bases between.

J is TRBJ2-5 and V is TRBV9; 11 bases fit TRBD1. The CDR3 covers 17 residues. Germline assignment: CDR1 SGDLS and CDR2 YYNGEE. Trimming cost V 2 bases and J 4 bases; bases outside gene matches: 10. CDR3 region: CASSVGLGQGVSETQYF. The CDR3 DNA reads as TGTGCCAGCAGCGTGGGACTGGGACAGGGGGTTTCAGAGACCCAGTACTTC. Full variable domain (outside the CDR3, taken from reference TRBV9 and TRBJ2-5): DSGVTQTPKHLITATGQRVTLRCSPRSGDLSVYWYQQSLDQGLQFLIQYYNGEERAKGNILERFSAQQFPDLHSELNLSSLELGDSALYFCASSVGLGQGVSETQYFGPGTRLLVL.